Below are 24 T cell receptor beta chains sequenced from a single sample in a study of blood T cells in healthy people across ages. Then a second PCR, running about 6 to 11 cycles, was carried out with a sample-barcoded 5' primer and a J-beta primer mix. MiXCR was run by TCRdb on the 5' RACE reads, yielding one entry per CDR3 protein. The table records 800,000 to 1,300,000 distinct CDR3 sequences, roughly a quarter of them present only once. These data were also reused for a study on T cells of mothers and their children.

The sample taken for sequencing was blood. The receptors here all came from a girl aged 2 to 9 in good health.

As regards this clonotype: Relative to the germline gene, one junction end is altered; a read error may explain this. The chain uses TRBV5-4 and TRBJ1-2; D is ambiguous. Germline CDR1 and CDR2: SGHNT and YYREEE (reference sequence). The CDR3 covers 14 residues. CDR3 DNA: TGTGCCGGCAGCTCGGGGTCGCCCTTCTATGGCTACACCTTC. It translates to CAGSSGSPFYGYTF.

A few counts support this clonotype. The chain has TRBV4-3 and TRBJ1-4, with D possibly matching TRBD1 (5 bases). Germline V CDR1 and CDR2: LGHNA, YSLEER. With 5 bases removed from V and 0 bases from J, the gap between germline ends came to 10 bases. This CDR3 spans 15 amino acids. CDR3 sequence reads: CASSETVTTNEKLFF. CDR3 DNA: TGCGCCAGCAGCGAGACAGTTACAACTAATGAAAAACTGTTTTTT.

This clonotype has a handful of counts. This chain links TRBV6-5 with TRBJ2-5; 10 bases are a match to TRBD2. The J call may be wrong; the DNA end is better matched by TRBJ2-1. Germline lookup yields CDR1 MNHEY and CDR2 SVGAGI. CDR3 size: 15 residues. The DNA of the CDR3 is TGTGCCAGCAGTTACTCGTCTAGCGGGAGCAATGAGCAGTTCTTC. Amino acids: CASSYSSSGSNEQFF.

This clonotype has a handful of counts. This chain uses TRBV20-1 with TRBJ1-2, with D perhaps TRBD1 (5 bases). CDR1 is DFQATT and CDR2 is SNEGSKA in the germline V gene (reference sequence). The CDR3 has 12 amino acids. V was clipped by 0 bases and J by 8 bases, with 10 bases between them. The CDR3 is CSARDGAGGYTF. The CDR3 DNA sequence: TGCAGTGCTAGAGATGGGGCGGGGGGCTACACCTTC.

The CDR3 region has the DNA TGCGCCAGCAGCTTGGGACCCGGGGGCGGTGGCTACACCTTC. Its protein is CASSLGPGGGGYTF. The rearrangement links TRBV5-1 to TRBJ1-2; perhaps TRBD1 as D (6 bases). There are 14 residues in the CDR3. Looked up from germline, CDR1 is SGHRS and CDR2 is YFSETQ. Trimming stripped 0 bases from V and 7 bases from J, with 13 bases between.

The chain's CDR3 is CAPRQGPEKLFF. CDR3 in DNA: TGTGCCCCGAGACAGGGTCCTGAAAAACTGTTTTTT. This chain connects TRBV10-3 to TRBJ1-4; TRBD1 matches at 7 bases. V lost 11 bases to trimming and J lost 7 bases; unmatched junction nucleotides: 7. Germline V gives CDR1 ENHRY, CDR2 SYGVKD. The CDR3 length is 12 residues.

This clonotype came up a few times. The chain recombines TRBV12-3 or TRBV12-4 with TRBJ1-1; the D is unclear. The CDR3 is 12 amino acids. V lost 10 bases, J lost 7 bases, and 16 bases lay in between. Here the CDR3 DNA reads TGTGCCATCGTCAATCGGGGTTTTGAAGCTTTCTTT. Its protein is CAIVNRGFEAFF.

The chain links TRBV4-1 to TRBJ1-5, with 7 bases fitting TRBD1. The ends lost 3 bases at V and 1 base at J; junction bases unmatched: 3. The CDR3 consists of 15 residues. Germline V gene data show CDR1 as MGHRA and CDR2 as YSYEKL. CDR3 sequence reads: CASSQSQGSNQPQHF. Here the CDR3 DNA reads TGCGCCAGCAGCCAGTCACAGGGGAGCAATCAGCCCCAGCATTTT.

J is TRBJ2-1 and V is TRBV20-1, with 11 bases fitting TRBD2. Trimming cost V 3 bases and J 8 bases; bases outside gene matches: 9. The CDR3 contains 15 residues. Germline CDR1 reads DFQATT; CDR2 reads SNEGSKA (reference sequence). The CDR3 sequence is CSASKIAGGIDEQFF. The CDR3 DNA follows: TGCAGTGCTAGCAAAATAGCGGGAGGGATCGATGAGCAGTTCTTC.

This clonotype was detected a few times. The gene calls are TRBV12-5 and TRBJ1-3; 9 bases are a match to TRBD1. Germline V lookup: CDR1 LGHNT, CDR2 FRNRAP. The V gene end was trimmed by 5 bases and the J gene end by 4 bases; junction bases not matched to a gene: 9. The CDR3 totals 16 residues. The CDR3 coding sequence is TGTGCTAGTGGTCCGCGGGACAGGGCAAGGGGAAACACCATATATTTT. Protein sequence: CASGPRDRARGNTIYF.

The rearrangement links TRBV9 to TRBJ1-4; D unresolved. Germline CDR1 is SGDLS and CDR2 is YYNGEE. This CDR3 contains 14 residues. V gave up 4 bases and J gave up 0 bases, with 7 bases separating them. CDR3 sequence: CASSNGATNEKLFF. The CDR3 region has the DNA TGTGCCAGCAGCAATGGGGCAACTAATGAAAAACTGTTTTTT.

Concerning this clonotype itself: A much larger clone lies a single base off, so this may be a read error. The chain links TRBV11-2 to TRBJ2-1; 8 bases map to TRBD1. This CDR3 is built from 15 residues. The V gene's germline CDR1 is SGHAT and CDR2 FQNNGV. Trimming removed 8 bases from V and 3 bases from J; junction bases left unmatched: 9. The CDR3 coding sequence is TGTGCCAGCGGCGCTGACAGGGGACGCTACAATGAGCAGTTCTTC. Translating it yields CASGADRGRYNEQFF.

CDR3 DNA: TGCAGCGTTGGCGGACAGGGGCCGCAGTACTTC. It yields the protein CSVGGQGPQYF. V usage is TRBV29-1 and J usage is TRBJ2-4; 9 bases match TRBD1. The CDR3 loop spans 11 amino acids. Germline values: CDR1 SQVTM, CDR2 ANQGSEA. V shed 4 bases, J shed 13 bases, and the junction held 5 bases outside the gene matches.

The CDR3 loop reads CSAREQGVQETQYF. Here the CDR3 DNA reads TGCAGTGCTAGAGAACAGGGAGTCCAAGAGACCCAGTACTTC. V is TRBV20-1 and J is TRBJ2-5, with D perhaps matching TRBD1 (6 bases). V dropped 0 bases and J dropped 1 base, with 9 bases sitting between them. The CDR3 extends over 14 amino acids. The germline V gene has CDR1 DFQATT and CDR2 SNEGSKA (reference sequence).

A few counts support this clonotype. This sequence joins TRBV7-9 and TRBJ2-5; no firm D call. The CDR3 runs to 15 residues. Trimming stripped 1 base from V and 9 bases from J, with 18 bases between. CDR1 is SEHNR, CDR2 FQNEAQ, per germline (reference sequence). CDR3 protein: CASSLEMGGTKAQYF. For the CDR3, the DNA is TGTGCCAGCAGCTTAGAGATGGGCGGAACGAAGGCCCAGTACTTC.

The V and J genes are TRBV9 and TRBJ2-1; 8 bases line up with TRBD2. The junction had 9 bases not matched to a gene; V was cut back by 3 bases and J by 4 bases. Germline CDR1 SGDLS, CDR2 YYNGEE. CDR3 length: 16 residues. CDR3 nucleotide sequence: TGTGCCAGCAGCGGCACCGGGGGGGCGCGGTACAATGAGCAGTTCTTC. This codes for CASSGTGGARYNEQFF.

This clonotype was picked up a small number of times. V is TRBV28 and J is TRBJ2-5; possibly TRBD1 for D (6 bases). Germline V gives CDR1 MDHEN, CDR2 SYDVKM. The germline V and J ends were trimmed by 5 bases and 0 bases, with 10 bases remaining between them. The CDR3 has 14 residues. Here the CDR3 reads CASSPRQDQETQYF. The CDR3 DNA follows: TGTGCCAGCAGTCCTCGACAGGACCAAGAGACCCAGTACTTC.

This chain joins TRBV6-6 and TRBJ1-2; D may be TRBD1 (5 bases). The CDR3 is 13 amino acids. With 6 bases removed from V and 4 bases from J, the gap between germline ends came to 12 bases. Per germline, CDR1 MNHNY and CDR2 SVGAGI (reference sequence). The CDR3 DNA is TGTGCCAGCAGCGCGAACAGGTCCTATGGCTACACCTTC. It yields the protein CASSANRSYGYTF.

This clonotype was counted a few times. The chain carries TRBV12-5 and TRBJ2-7; 8 positions agree with TRBD2. After removal of 5 bases from V and 3 bases from J, the junction contained 6 bases not matched to a gene. CDR3 length: 14 residues. In germline, CDR1 is LGHNT, CDR2 FRNRAP. CDR3 nucleotides: TGTGCTAGTGGTCCCCGGGAGGGAGGCTACGAGCAGTACTTC. This translates into CASGPREGGYEQYF.

This clonotype was seen only a few times. The rearrangement joins TRBV6-1 to TRBJ2-7, with D maybe TRBD1 (6 bases). CDR1 and CDR2 from the germline V gene are MNHNS and SASEGT. CDR3 length equals 17 residues. V lost 0 bases, J lost 4 bases, and 19 bases lay in between. The chain's CDR3 is CASSEALQGRRLYEQYF. The DNA for the CDR3 is TGTGCCAGCAGTGAAGCGCTTCAGGGGCGCCGTCTTTACGAGCAGTACTTC.

There are a few counts of this clonotype. The V gene is TRBV3-1, the J gene TRBJ2-7; a weak D match, TRBD1 (5 bases). V was pared by 3 bases and J by 9 bases, with 15 bases between. The germline CDR1 and CDR2 sequences are LGHDT and YNNKEL (reference sequence). This CDR3 is 13 amino acids long. Here the CDR3 reads CASSQSTQGLQYF. CDR3 DNA sequence: TGTGCCAGCAGCCAGTCTACCCAGGGTTTGCAGTACTTC.

This clonotype was picked up one time. The rearrangement uses TRBV6-5 and TRBJ1-1; 7 bases agree with TRBD1. In germline, CDR1 is MNHEY, CDR2 SVGAGI. The V and J ends lost 2 bases and 4 bases, in that order; junction bases with no gene match: 4. This CDR3 is 14 amino acids long. CDR3: CASSYDRAVTEAFF. The CDR3 DNA follows: TGTGCCAGCAGTTACGACAGGGCGGTCACTGAAGCTTTCTTT.

There are a few counts of this clonotype. A much bigger clone sits one base away, suggesting this may be a read error. The chain links TRBV2 to TRBJ2-5, with TRBD2 matching over 9 bases. J was trimmed by 3 bases and V by 7 bases; bases with no gene match: 3. The CDR3 contains 13 residues. CDR1 is SNHLY and CDR2 is FYNNEI in the germline V gene. CDR3 amino acids: CASTLAGEETQYF. The CDR3 coding sequence is TGTGCCAGCACTTTAGCGGGAGAAGAGACCCAGTACTTC. Full variable domain (missing parts from reference TRBV2 and TRBJ2-5): EPEVTQTPSHQVTQMGQEVILRCVPISNHLYFYWYRQILGQKVEFLVSFYNNEISEKSEIFDDQFSVERPDGSNFTLKIRSTKLEDSAMYFCASTLAGEETQYFGPGTRLLVL.

The rearrangement uses TRBV5-1 and TRBJ2-1; D perhaps matches TRBD2 (5 bases). CDR1 is SGHRS, CDR2 YFSETQ, per germline. CDR3 size: 14 residues. The germline V and J ends were trimmed by 0 bases and 9 bases, with 13 bases remaining between them. CDR3 loop: CASSLGRDFGEQFF. As DNA, the CDR3 is TGCGCCAGCAGCTTGGGACGGGATTTTGGTGAGCAGTTCTTC.